This T cell receptor beta chain appears in the sequencing data of a study of CD8+CD57+ T cells in acquired aplastic anemia. CD8+CD57+ cell expansion had been shown by flow cytometry in patients chosen for sequencing. The patients, all of them, had severe acquired aplastic anemia. Patients were treatment-naive when blood was sampled. The V gene lost 4 bases and the J gene lost 0 bases, with 17 bases spanning the gap. The germline CDR1 and CDR2 sequences are SGDLS and YYNGEE. The CDR3 is made up of 17 amino acids. As regards this clonotype: Its antigen is as yet unknown.

CDR3 and TCR beta VDJ profiling relied on genomic DNA as the template. TCRdb processed the reads anew with MiXCR; each CDR3 protein has one entry. The sample lists 450,000 to 550,000 distinct CDR3 sequences; less than 35% were seen once. Findings of the study overall: Patients and healthy controls showed no significant CD8+ Simpson's diversity difference.

The rearrangement uses TRBV9 and TRBJ1-5, with TRBD1 as a possible D gene (5 bases). This TCR was recovered from a human donor with aplastic anemia. The specimen sequenced was sorted CD4+, CD8+, or CD8+CD57+ T cells (not recorded which) from PBMCs. CDR3 amino acids: CASSPGPGELSNQPQHF. CDR3 bases: TGTGCCAGCAGCCCGGGGCCCGGTGAACTTAGCAATCAGCCCCAGCATTTT.